A single sample gave rise to the 12 T cell receptor beta chains below, sequenced in a study of identical twins. TCRdb called the 5' RACE reads again in MiXCR, with one record for every CDR3 protein. Among 600,000 to 850,000 distinct CDR3 sequences, about 20% were seen once, and the ten largest hold around 14%. These same data were also listed under a study on T cells expressing NK-cell markers.

Sequencing used PBMCs. All receptors come from a woman aged 18-29 years in good health.

A few counts support this clonotype. This sequence joins TRBV4-3 and TRBJ2-3; D is undetermined. This CDR3 is built from 17 residues. Trimming took off 2 bases at V and 0 bases at J, with 15 bases between the two ends. Per the germline V gene, CDR1 is LGHNA and CDR2 is YSLEER. CDR3 in DNA: TGCGCCAGCAGCCAAAGCGCAGCACCGGGTAGCACAGATACGCAGTATTTT. Amino acid sequence: CASSQSAAPGSTDTQYF.

The table lists this clonotype with a few counts. V gene TRBV2 combines with J gene TRBJ2-5; 8 bases are a match to TRBD1. The trim removed 3 bases at V and 3 bases at J, leaving 9 bases unmatched. The CDR3 length is 16 residues. Germline V CDR1 and CDR2: SNHLY, FYNNEI. The CDR3 DNA sequence: TGTGCCAGCAGTGATTTTAGCAGGGGGCGAGAAGAGACCCAGTACTTC. It specifies CASSDFSRGREETQYF.

This clonotype was detected once. CDR3 region: CASSLVSRDGGYTF. The CDR3 region has the DNA TGTGCCAGCAGCTTAGTTTCCAGGGATGGCGGCTACACCTTC. This chain joins TRBV7-9 and TRBJ1-2; TRBD1 is a possible D gene (5 bases). Looked up from germline, CDR1 is SEHNR and CDR2 is FQNEAQ (reference sequence). The CDR3 totals 14 residues. V lost 1 base and J lost 8, with 14 bases in between.

In its sample, this clonotype was seen a few times. This sequence joins TRBV12-3 or TRBV12-4 and TRBJ2-1; 10 nucleotides match TRBD2. The CDR3 spans 16 residues. Trimming cost V 2 bases and J 2 bases; bases outside gene matches: 3. CDR3 sequence: CASSLQAGGPYNEQFF. The CDR3 DNA reads as TGTGCCAGCAGTTTACAAGCGGGAGGGCCCTACAATGAGCAGTTCTTC.

The chain uses TRBV9 and TRBJ2-5; 8 bases match TRBD2. V shed 1 base and J 6 bases; nucleotides not matched to a gene: 5. The CDR3 covers 14 residues. Germline V gene sequence: CDR1 SGDLS, CDR2 YYNGEE. The CDR3 DNA follows: TGTGCCAGCAGCGTAAGCGGGGGTGAAAAGACCCAGTACTTC. Translation: CASSVSGGEKTQYF.

V gene TRBV4-3 combines with J gene TRBJ2-7; D is undetermined. CDR3 length: 13 amino acids. V shed 0 bases and J shed 2 bases, with 5 bases lying between them. CDR1 and CDR2 (germline): LGHNA, YSLEER. The CDR3 DNA reads TGCGCCAGCAGCCAAGATTACCCCTACGAGCAGTACTTC. Protein: CASSQDYPYEQYF.

The V call is TRBV15, the J call TRBJ2-7; 10 nucleotides align to TRBD2. The CDR3 contains 18 residues. The trim removed 2 bases at V and 0 bases at J, leaving 10 bases unmatched. CDR1 and CDR2 from the germline V gene are LNHNV and YYDKDF (reference sequence). The CDR3 DNA is TGTGCCACCAGCAGAAGACAAGCGGGGGGGTCGAGCTCCTACGAGCAGTACTTC. This gives the protein CATSRRQAGGSSSYEQYF. The full variable domain, in which reference TRBV15 and TRBJ2-7 provide the parts outside the CDR3, is DAMVIQNPRYQVTQFGKPVTLSCSQTLNHNVMYWYQQKSSQAPKLLFHYYDKDFNNEADTPDNFQSRRPNTSFCFLDIRSPGLGDTAMYLCATSRRQAGGSSSYEQYFGPGTRLTVT.

The gene calls are TRBV20-1 and TRBJ1-2; D not certain. With 6 bases removed from V and 3 bases from J, the gap between germline ends came to 17 bases. In germline, CDR1 is DFQATT, CDR2 SNEGSKA (reference sequence). The CDR3 runs 14 residues. CDR3 sequence reads: CSALGGPEDYGYTF. The CDR3 DNA is TGCAGTGCCCTAGGAGGACCAGAGGACTATGGCTACACCTTC.

The chain has TRBV7-6 and TRBJ2-5; 9 bases are a match to TRBD1. Germline values: CDR1 SGHVS, CDR2 FNYEAQ. The CDR3 has 13 residues. V lost 4 bases and J lost 7; bases outside the gene matches: 4. The CDR3, as DNA: TGTGCCAGCAGCTCTGGGACAGGGCGGACCCAGTACTTC. Its translation: CASSSGTGRTQYF.

The genes are TRBV21-1 and TRBJ2-3. TRBV21-1 constitutes a pseudogene. The CDR3 has 17 amino acids. CDR3 nucleotide sequence: TGTGCCAGCAGCAAAGCGCTGACCATCCTGATGGCAGATACGCAGTATTTT. This sequence encodes CASSKALTILMADTQYF.

The CDR3 nucleotides read TGTGCCAGCAGTTTTCGGGAGGGCTCCTACAATGAGCAGTTCTTC. Translated, it gives CASSFREGSYNEQFF. V gene TRBV12-3 or TRBV12-4 combines with J gene TRBJ2-1; 8 nucleotides align to TRBD2. V was clipped by 3 bases and J by 0 bases; unmatched bases: 1. The CDR3 sequence is 15 residues long.

The chain recombines TRBV4-3 with TRBJ2-1; 11 bases map to TRBD2. Germline V gives CDR1 LGHNA, CDR2 YSLEER. The V gene end was trimmed by 0 bases and the J gene end by 2 bases; junction bases not matched to a gene: 3. The CDR3 contains 17 residues. The CDR3 protein is CASSQDFSGRAYNEQFF. CDR3 coding DNA: TGCGCCAGCAGCCAAGATTTTAGCGGGAGGGCCTACAATGAGCAGTTCTTC.